The rows below give T cell receptor beta chains drawn from one sample of a study of blood T cell repertoires in COVID-19. Measured with immunoSEQ multiplex PCR; TCRdb has only the in-frame clones, and not every one. The sample lists approximately 200,000 clones, 85% to 95% occurring once. The sequenced material came from peripheral blood. Receptors originate from a man aged 25-45 years with COVID-19, enrolled during active disease. Each CDR3 is given with its conserved first and last residue. D genes are given only for firm matches. Only some rows state a clone size, as once, few, many or a class for expanded clones.

v_call: TRBV2; clone_size: NA; j_call: TRBJ2-2; d_call: NA; cdr3_nt: TGTGCCAGCAGTGAGGGCGGGAACGGGGAGCTGTTTTTT; cdr3_aa: CASSEGGNGELFF
v_call: TRBV29-1; clone_size: NA; j_call: TRBJ1-6; d_call: NA; cdr3_nt: TGCAGCGTTGAGAATTATGCGGGGGGCGCAAGGAATTCACCCCTCCACTTT; cdr3_aa: CSVENYAGGARNSPLHF
v_call: TRBV7-6; clone_size: NA; j_call: TRBJ1-1; d_call: NA; cdr3_nt: TGTGCCAGCAGCCCCGGGCCCGGGGGGTCCACTGAAGCTTTCTTT; cdr3_aa: CASSPGPGGSTEAFF
v_call: TRBV16; clone_size: NA; j_call: TRBJ1-1; d_call: NA; cdr3_nt: TGTGCCAGCAGCCAGGACAGGAACACTGAAGCTTTCTTT; cdr3_aa: CASSQDRNTEAFF
v_call: TRBV27; clone_size: NA; j_call: TRBJ1-5; d_call: TRBD1; cdr3_nt: TGTGCCAGCAGTTCACAGGGGAGCAATCAGCCCCAGCATTTT; cdr3_aa: CASSSQGSNQPQHF
v_call: TRBV10-3; clone_size: NA; j_call: TRBJ1-1; d_call: TRBD1; cdr3_nt: TGTGCCATCAGCTCAAGACAGGGGGACACTGAAGCTTTCTTT; cdr3_aa: CAISSRQGDTEAFF
v_call: TRBV30; clone_size: NA; j_call: TRBJ1-2; d_call: TRBD1; cdr3_nt: TGTGCCTGGAGTGCACCGACAGGGGCCCTAAACTATGGCTACACCTTC; cdr3_aa: CAWSAPTGALNYGYTF
v_call: TRBV19; clone_size: once; j_call: TRBJ1-3; d_call: NA; cdr3_nt: TGTGCCAGTAGTGCCCGGACAGCGGACTCTGGAAACACCATATATTTT; cdr3_aa: CASSARTADSGNTIYF
v_call: TRBV3-1/TRBV3-2; clone_size: NA; j_call: TRBJ2-7; d_call: TRBD2; cdr3_nt: TGTGCCAGCAGCCCCCAGGCTAGCGGGGTTAGGCGTTACGAGCAGTACTTC; cdr3_aa: CASSPQASGVRRYEQYF
v_call: TRBV2; clone_size: NA; j_call: TRBJ2-7; d_call: TRBD2; cdr3_nt: TGTGCCAGCAGTGGGGGAGCGGGGGGGATCTACGAGCAGTACTTC; cdr3_aa: CASSGGAGGIYEQYF
v_call: TRBV9; clone_size: NA; j_call: TRBJ2-5; d_call: NA; cdr3_nt: TGTGCCAGCAGCGTAGGCGTCCGGGGAAGACTTGGGGAAGAGACCCAGTACTTC; cdr3_aa: CASSVGVRGRLGEETQYF
v_call: TRBV24-1; clone_size: NA; j_call: TRBJ1-4; d_call: NA; cdr3_nt: TGTGCCACCAGCGAAGCTGCAACTAATGAAAAACTGTTTTTT; cdr3_aa: CATSEAATNEKLFF
v_call: TRBV4-2; clone_size: NA; j_call: TRBJ2-2; d_call: TRBD2; cdr3_nt: TGTGCCAGCAGCCAAGACGCTCCTAGCGGGGTCCCTTCCGGGGAGCTGTTTTTT; cdr3_aa: CASSQDAPSGVPSGELFF
v_call: TRBV9; clone_size: NA; j_call: TRBJ2-7; d_call: NA; cdr3_nt: TGTGCCAGCAGCGTAGAAGGCAGGGGAACCTACGAGCAGTACTTC; cdr3_aa: CASSVEGRGTYEQYF
v_call: TRBV30; clone_size: NA; j_call: TRBJ2-5; d_call: TRBD2; cdr3_nt: TGTGCCTGCCCCGGGGGGGGCCAAGAGACCCAGTACTTC; cdr3_aa: CACPGGGQETQYF
v_call: TRBV19; clone_size: NA; j_call: TRBJ1-1; d_call: NA; cdr3_nt: TGTGCCAGTAGGGAGTGGGACTCACCGCCAAGCACTGAAGCTTTCTTT; cdr3_aa: CASREWDSPPSTEAFF
v_call: TRBV5-4; clone_size: NA; j_call: TRBJ1-1; d_call: TRBD1; cdr3_nt: TGTGCCAGCAGTCCTGCGGCCGGGACAGGGAGGACTGAAGCTTTCTTT; cdr3_aa: CASSPAAGTGRTEAFF
v_call: TRBV2; clone_size: NA; j_call: TRBJ1-1; d_call: NA; cdr3_nt: TGTGCCAGCAGGGACATCCAGAACACTGAAGCTTTCTTT; cdr3_aa: CASRDIQNTEAFF
v_call: TRBV3-1/TRBV3-2; clone_size: once; j_call: TRBJ2-5; d_call: TRBD2; cdr3_nt: TGTGCCAGCAGCCGGGGACTAGCGGGGGGGGAAGAGACCCAGTACTTC; cdr3_aa: CASSRGLAGGEETQYF
v_call: TRBV14; clone_size: NA; j_call: TRBJ2-7; d_call: NA; cdr3_nt: TGTGCCAGCAGCCAAGGACGGAGGGCAAAGCAGTACTTC; cdr3_aa: CASSQGRRAKQYF
v_call: TRBV6-5; clone_size: NA; j_call: TRBJ2-3; d_call: NA; cdr3_nt: TGTGCCAGCAGTCTACTAGGTCTTCGCACAGATACGCAGTATTTT; cdr3_aa: CASSLLGLRTDTQYF
v_call: TRBV10-3; clone_size: few; j_call: TRBJ2-2; d_call: TRBD2; cdr3_nt: TGTGCCATCAGTGAGGGGGTAGCGGGGGTCACCGGGGAGCTGTTTTTT; cdr3_aa: CAISEGVAGVTGELFF
v_call: TRBV7-3; clone_size: NA; j_call: TRBJ2-2; d_call: TRBD2; cdr3_nt: TGTGCCAGCAGCGCTCAGACTAGCCGTAACGGGGAGCTGTTTTTT; cdr3_aa: CASSAQTSRNGELFF
v_call: TRBV18; clone_size: NA; j_call: TRBJ2-1; d_call: NA; cdr3_nt: TGTGCCAGCTCACCCCGACAGGACAATGAGCAGTTCTTC; cdr3_aa: CASSPRQDNEQFF
v_call: TRBV4-1; clone_size: NA; j_call: TRBJ2-2; d_call: NA; cdr3_nt: TGCGCCAGCAGCCAAGATCCCTACCCCAGGGGCACCGGGGAGCTGTTTTTT; cdr3_aa: CASSQDPYPRGTGELFF
v_call: TRBV18; clone_size: NA; j_call: TRBJ1-3; d_call: NA; cdr3_nt: TGTGCCAGCTCACCACAGGGGTCTGGAAACACCATATATTTT; cdr3_aa: CASSPQGSGNTIYF
v_call: TRBV5-6; clone_size: NA; j_call: TRBJ2-1; d_call: NA; cdr3_nt: TGTGCCAGCAGTCTACAGGGTTTCGAGCAGTTCTTC; cdr3_aa: CASSLQGFEQFF
v_call: TRBV4-2; clone_size: NA; j_call: TRBJ2-1; d_call: TRBD2; cdr3_nt: TGTGCCAGCAGCCCTCCGAGGACTAGTATGTCCTACAATGAGCAGTTCTTC; cdr3_aa: CASSPPRTSMSYNEQFF
v_call: TRBV12-5; clone_size: NA; j_call: TRBJ1-3; d_call: NA; cdr3_nt: TGTGCTAGTGGCCTCTCTGGAAACACCATATATTTT; cdr3_aa: CASGLSGNTIYF
v_call: TRBV30; clone_size: NA; j_call: TRBJ2-7; d_call: NA; cdr3_nt: TGTGCCTGGAGTGTACAGGCAGTCCCCTACGAGCAGTACTTC; cdr3_aa: CAWSVQAVPYEQYF
v_call: TRBV7-9; clone_size: NA; j_call: TRBJ2-1; d_call: TRBD2; cdr3_nt: TGTGCCAGCAGCTTATTAGCTAGCGGGGCCAATGAGCAGTTCTTC; cdr3_aa: CASSLLASGANEQFF